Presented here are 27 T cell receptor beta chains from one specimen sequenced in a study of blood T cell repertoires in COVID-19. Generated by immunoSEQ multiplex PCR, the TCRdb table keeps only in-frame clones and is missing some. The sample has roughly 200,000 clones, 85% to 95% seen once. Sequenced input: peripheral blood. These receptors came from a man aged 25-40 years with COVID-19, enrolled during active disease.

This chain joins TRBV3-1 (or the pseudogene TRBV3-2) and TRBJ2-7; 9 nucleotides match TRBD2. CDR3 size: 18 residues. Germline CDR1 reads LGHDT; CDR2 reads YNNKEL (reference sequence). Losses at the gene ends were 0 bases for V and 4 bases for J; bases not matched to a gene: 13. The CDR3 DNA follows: TGTGCCAGCAGCCAAGATCTAGATTGGGCTAGCGGGGTTTACGAGCAGTACTTC. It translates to CASSQDLDWASGVYEQYF.

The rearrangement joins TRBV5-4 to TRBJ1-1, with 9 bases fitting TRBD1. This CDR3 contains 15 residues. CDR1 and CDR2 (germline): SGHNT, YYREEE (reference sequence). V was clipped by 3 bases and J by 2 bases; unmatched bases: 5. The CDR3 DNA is TGTGCCAGCAGCTCCGACAGGGGGGGAAACACTGAAGCTTTCTTT. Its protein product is CASSSDRGGNTEAFF.

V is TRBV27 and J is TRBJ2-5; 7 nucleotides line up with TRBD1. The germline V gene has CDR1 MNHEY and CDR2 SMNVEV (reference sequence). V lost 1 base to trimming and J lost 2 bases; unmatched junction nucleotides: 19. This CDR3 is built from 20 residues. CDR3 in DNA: TGTGCCAGCAGTTTATTTTTGCGGTCCGGGGACAGAGCAAATCAAGAGACCCAGTACTTC. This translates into CASSLFLRSGDRANQETQYF.

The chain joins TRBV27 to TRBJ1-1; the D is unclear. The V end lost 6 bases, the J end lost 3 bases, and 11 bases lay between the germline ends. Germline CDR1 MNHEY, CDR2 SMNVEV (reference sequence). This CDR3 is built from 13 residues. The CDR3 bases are TGTGCCAGCAGGATCGGGTCACACACTGAAGCTTTCTTT. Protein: CASRIGSHTEAFF.

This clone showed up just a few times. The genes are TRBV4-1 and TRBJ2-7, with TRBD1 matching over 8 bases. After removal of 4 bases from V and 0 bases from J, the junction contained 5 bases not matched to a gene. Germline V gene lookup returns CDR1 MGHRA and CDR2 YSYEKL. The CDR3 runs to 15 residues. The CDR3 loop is CASSLRTGSSYEQYF. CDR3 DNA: TGCGCCAGCAGCCTGCGGACAGGGAGCTCCTACGAGCAGTACTTC.

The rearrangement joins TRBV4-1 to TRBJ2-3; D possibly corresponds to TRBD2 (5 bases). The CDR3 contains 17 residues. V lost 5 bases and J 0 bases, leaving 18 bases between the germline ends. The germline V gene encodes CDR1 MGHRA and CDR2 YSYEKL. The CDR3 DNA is TGCGCCAGCAGCTCAGTGGTTAGGACTCGAAGCACAGATACGCAGTATTTT. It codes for CASSSVVRTRSTDTQYF.

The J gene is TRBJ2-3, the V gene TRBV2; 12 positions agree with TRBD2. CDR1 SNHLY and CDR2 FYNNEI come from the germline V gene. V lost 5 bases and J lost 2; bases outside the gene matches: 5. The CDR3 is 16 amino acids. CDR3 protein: CASSPLAGGFTDTQYF. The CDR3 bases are TGTGCCAGCAGTCCGCTAGCGGGGGGGTTCACAGATACGCAGTATTTT.

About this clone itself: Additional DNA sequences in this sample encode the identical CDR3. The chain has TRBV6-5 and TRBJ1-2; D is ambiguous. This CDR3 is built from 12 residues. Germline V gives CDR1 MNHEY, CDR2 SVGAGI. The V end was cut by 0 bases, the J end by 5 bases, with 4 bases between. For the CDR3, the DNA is TGTGCCAGCAGTTACTCCGGGTATGGCTACACCTTC. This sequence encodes CASSYSGYGYTF.

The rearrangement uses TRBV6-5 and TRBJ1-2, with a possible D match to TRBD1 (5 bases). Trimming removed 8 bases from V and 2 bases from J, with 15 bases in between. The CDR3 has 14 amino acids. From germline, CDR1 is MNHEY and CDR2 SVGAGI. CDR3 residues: CASVDSFSNYGYTF. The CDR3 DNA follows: TGTGCCAGCGTTGACAGTTTTTCGAACTATGGCTACACCTTC.

The CDR3 here is CAWSGTGRHTIYF. CDR3 coding DNA: TGTGCCTGGAGCGGGACAGGGCGGCACACCATATATTTT. This sequence joins TRBV30 and TRBJ1-3; 9 bases line up with TRBD1. J lost 8 bases, V lost 3 bases, and 5 bases had no gene match. Germline V gene data show CDR1 as GTSNPN and CDR2 as SVGIG (reference sequence). This CDR3 is built from 13 residues.

As DNA, the CDR3 is TGTGCCAGCAGTTACCGGACAGGTGAAGCTTTCTTT. Translating it yields CASSYRTGEAFF. This chain uses TRBV6-5 with TRBJ1-1, with TRBD1 matching over 7 bases. Germline V gene data show CDR1 as MNHEY and CDR2 as SVGAGI. The V and J ends lost 2 bases and 7 bases, in that order; junction bases with no gene match: 1. The length of the CDR3 is 12 residues.

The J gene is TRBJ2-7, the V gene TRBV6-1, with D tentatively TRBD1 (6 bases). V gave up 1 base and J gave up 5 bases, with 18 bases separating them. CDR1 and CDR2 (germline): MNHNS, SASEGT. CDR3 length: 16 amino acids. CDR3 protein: CASSEGRAGESHEQYF. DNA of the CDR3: TGTGCCAGCAGTGAAGGTAGGGCAGGGGAGTCCCACGAGCAGTACTTC.

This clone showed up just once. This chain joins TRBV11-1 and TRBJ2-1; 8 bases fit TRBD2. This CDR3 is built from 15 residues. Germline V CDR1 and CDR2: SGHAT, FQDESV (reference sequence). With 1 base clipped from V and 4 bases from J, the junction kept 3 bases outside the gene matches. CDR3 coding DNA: TGTGCCAGCAGCTTAGTTAGCGGGGATTACAATGAGCAGTTCTTC. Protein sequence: CASSLVSGDYNEQFF. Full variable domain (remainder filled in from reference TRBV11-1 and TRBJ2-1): EAEVAQSPRYKITEKSQAVAFWCDPISGHATLYWYRQILGQGPELLVQFQDESVVDDSQLPKDRFSAERLKGVDSTLKIQPAELGDSAMYLCASSLVSGDYNEQFFGPGTRLTVL.

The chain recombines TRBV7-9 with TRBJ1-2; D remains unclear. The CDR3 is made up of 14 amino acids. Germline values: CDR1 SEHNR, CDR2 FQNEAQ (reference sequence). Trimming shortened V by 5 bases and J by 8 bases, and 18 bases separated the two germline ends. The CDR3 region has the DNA TGTGCCAGCAGCCGAGAGGGCCAGGCGAGGGGCTACACCTTC. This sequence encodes CASSREGQARGYTF. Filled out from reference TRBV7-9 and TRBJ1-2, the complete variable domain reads DTGVSQNPRHKITKRGQNVTFRCDPISEHNRLYWYRQTLGQGPEFLTYFQNEAQLEKSRLLSDRFSAERPKGSFSTLEIQRTEQGDSAMYLCASSREGQARGYTFGSGTRLTVV.

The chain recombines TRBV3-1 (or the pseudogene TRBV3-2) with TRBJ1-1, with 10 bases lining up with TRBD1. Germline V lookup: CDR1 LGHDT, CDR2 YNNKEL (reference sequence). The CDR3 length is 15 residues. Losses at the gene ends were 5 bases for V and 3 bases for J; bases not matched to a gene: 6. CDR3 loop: CASSNRQGADTEAFF. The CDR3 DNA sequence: TGTGCCAGCAGCAACCGACAGGGGGCGGACACTGAAGCTTTCTTT.

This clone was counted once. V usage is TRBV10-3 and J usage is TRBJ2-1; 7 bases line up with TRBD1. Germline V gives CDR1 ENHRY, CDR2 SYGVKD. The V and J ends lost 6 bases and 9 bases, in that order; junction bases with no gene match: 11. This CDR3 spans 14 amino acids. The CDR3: CAISEGGAKAEQFF. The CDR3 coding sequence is TGTGCCATCAGCGAAGGGGGCGCAAAGGCTGAGCAGTTCTTC.

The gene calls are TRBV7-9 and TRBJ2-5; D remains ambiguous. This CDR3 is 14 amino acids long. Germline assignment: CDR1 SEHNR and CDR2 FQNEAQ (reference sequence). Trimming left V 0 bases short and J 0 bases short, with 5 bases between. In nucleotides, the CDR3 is TGTGCCAGCAGCTTAGCGCACAACCAAGAGACCCAGTACTTC. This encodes CASSLAHNQETQYF.

CDR3 bases: TGTGCCAGCACTGGGGGGACAGTCTATGGCTACACCTTC. Its protein is CASTGGTVYGYTF. This chain joins TRBV12-3 or TRBV12-4 and TRBJ1-2; 7 positions agree with TRBD1. The CDR3 runs to 13 residues. V dropped 7 bases and J dropped 4; count of bases not matched to a gene: 6.

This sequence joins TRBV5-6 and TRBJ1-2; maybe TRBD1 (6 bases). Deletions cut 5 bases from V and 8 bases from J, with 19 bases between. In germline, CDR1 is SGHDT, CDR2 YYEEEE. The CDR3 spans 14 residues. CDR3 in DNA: TGTGCCAGCAGATCCGGGACACGCAACGGGGGCTACACCTTC. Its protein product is CASRSGTRNGGYTF.

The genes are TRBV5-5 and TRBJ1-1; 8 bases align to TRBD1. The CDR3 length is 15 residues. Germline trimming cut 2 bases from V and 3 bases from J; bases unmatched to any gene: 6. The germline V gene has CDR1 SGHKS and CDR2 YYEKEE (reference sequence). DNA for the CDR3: TGTGCCAGCAGCTTAAAAGGACAGGGAGACACTGAAGCTTTCTTT. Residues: CASSLKGQGDTEAFF.

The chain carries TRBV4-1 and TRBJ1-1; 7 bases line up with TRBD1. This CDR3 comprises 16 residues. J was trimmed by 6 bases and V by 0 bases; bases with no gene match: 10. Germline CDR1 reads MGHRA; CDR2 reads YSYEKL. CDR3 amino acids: CASSQDLQGVTSEAFF. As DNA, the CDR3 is TGCGCCAGCAGCCAAGATCTCCAGGGGGTCACGTCTGAAGCTTTCTTT.

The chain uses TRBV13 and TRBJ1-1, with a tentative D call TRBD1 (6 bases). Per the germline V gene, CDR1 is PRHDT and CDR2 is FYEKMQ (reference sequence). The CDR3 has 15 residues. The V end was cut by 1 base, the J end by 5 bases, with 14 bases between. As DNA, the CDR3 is TGTGCCAGCAGCTTAGACCAGGGGCTGGAAACTGAAGCTTTCTTT. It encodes CASSLDQGLETEAFF.

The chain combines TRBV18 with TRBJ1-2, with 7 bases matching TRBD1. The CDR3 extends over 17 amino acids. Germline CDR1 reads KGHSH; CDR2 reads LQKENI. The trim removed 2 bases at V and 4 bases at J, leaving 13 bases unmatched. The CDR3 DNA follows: TGTGCCAGCTCACCAGCCGACGCAGGGGGGACGAGCTATGGCTACACCTTC. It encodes CASSPADAGGTSYGYTF.

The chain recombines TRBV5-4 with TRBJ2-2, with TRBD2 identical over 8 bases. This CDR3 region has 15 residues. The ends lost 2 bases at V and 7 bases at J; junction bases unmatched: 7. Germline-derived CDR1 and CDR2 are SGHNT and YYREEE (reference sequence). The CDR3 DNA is TGTGCCAGCAGCTTTACGGGGGGGCGTAACGGGGAGCTGTTTTTT. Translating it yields CASSFTGGRNGELFF. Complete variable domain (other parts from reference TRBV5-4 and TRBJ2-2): ETGVTQSPTHLIKTRGQQVTLRCSSQSGHNTVSWYQQALGQGPQFIFQYYREEENGRGNFPPRFSGLQFPNYSSELNVNALELDDSALYLCASSFTGGRNGELFFGEGSRLTVL.

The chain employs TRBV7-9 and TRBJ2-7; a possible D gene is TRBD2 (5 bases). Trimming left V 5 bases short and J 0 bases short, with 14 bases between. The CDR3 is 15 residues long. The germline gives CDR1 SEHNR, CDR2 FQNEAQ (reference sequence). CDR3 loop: CASSPWTGSSYEQYF. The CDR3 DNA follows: TGTGCCAGCAGCCCGTGGACTGGAAGCTCCTACGAGCAGTACTTC. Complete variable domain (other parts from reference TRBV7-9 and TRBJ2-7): DTGVSQNPRHKITKRGQNVTFRCDPISEHNRLYWYRQTLGQGPEFLTYFQNEAQLEKSRLLSDRFSAERPKGSFSTLEIQRTEQGDSAMYLCASSPWTGSSYEQYFGPGTRLTVT.

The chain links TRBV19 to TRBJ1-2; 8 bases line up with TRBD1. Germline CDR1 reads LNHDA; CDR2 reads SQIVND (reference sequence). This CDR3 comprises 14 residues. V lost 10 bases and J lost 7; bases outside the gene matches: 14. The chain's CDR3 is CAIESRGRGFGYTF. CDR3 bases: TGTGCCATCGAATCCAGGGGGCGCGGATTTGGCTACACCTTC.

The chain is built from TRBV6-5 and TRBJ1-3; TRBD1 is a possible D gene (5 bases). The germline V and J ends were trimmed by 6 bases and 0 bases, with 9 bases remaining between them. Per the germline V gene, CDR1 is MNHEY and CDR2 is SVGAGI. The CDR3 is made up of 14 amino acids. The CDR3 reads CASSRDTSGNTIYF. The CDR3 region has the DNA TGTGCCAGCAGCAGGGATACCTCTGGAAACACCATATATTTT.